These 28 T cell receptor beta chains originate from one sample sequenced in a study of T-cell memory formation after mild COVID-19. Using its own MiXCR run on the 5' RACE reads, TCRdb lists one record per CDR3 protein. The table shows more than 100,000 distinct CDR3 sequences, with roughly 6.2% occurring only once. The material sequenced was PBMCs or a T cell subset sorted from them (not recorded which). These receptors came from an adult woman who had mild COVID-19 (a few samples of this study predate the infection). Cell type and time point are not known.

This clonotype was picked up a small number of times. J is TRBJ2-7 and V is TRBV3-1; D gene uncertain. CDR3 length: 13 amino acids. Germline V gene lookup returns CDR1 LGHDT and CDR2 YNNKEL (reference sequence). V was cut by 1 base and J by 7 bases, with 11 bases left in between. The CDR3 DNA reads TGTGCCAGCAGCCAAGTTCCGGGTGGGGAGCAGTACTTC. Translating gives CASSQVPGGEQYF.

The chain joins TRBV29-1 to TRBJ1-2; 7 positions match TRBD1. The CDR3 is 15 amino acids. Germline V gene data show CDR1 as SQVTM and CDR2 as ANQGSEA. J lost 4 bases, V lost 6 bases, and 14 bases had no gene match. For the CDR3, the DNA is TGCAGCGTCGAGGGTAGGGGGCCTAAGGGCTATGGCTACACCTTC. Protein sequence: CSVEGRGPKGYGYTF.

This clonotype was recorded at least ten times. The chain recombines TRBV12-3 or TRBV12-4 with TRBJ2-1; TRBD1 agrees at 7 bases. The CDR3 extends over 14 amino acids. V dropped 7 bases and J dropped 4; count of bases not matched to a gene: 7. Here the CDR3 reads CASNQGQPYNEQFF. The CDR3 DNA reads TGTGCCAGCAACCAGGGACAGCCTTACAATGAGCAGTTCTTC.

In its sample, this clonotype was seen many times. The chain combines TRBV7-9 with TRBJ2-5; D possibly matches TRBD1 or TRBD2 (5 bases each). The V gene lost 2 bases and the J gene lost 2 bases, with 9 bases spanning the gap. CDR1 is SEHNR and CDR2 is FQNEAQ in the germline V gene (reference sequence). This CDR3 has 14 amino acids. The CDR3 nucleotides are TGTGCCAGCAGCTTACTGGGGGTTCAAGAGACCCAGTACTTC. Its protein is CASSLLGVQETQYF. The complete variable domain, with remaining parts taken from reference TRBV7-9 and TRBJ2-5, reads DTGVSQNPRHKITKRGQNVTFRCDPISEHNRLYWYRQTLGQGPEFLTYFQNEAQLEKSRLLSDRFSAERPKGSFSTLEIQRTEQGDSAMYLCASSLLGVQETQYFGPGTRLLVL.

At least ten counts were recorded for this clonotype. This CDR3 reads CASSLSNRHNEQFF. CDR3 bases: TGTGCCAGCAGTTTATCTAACAGACACAATGAGCAGTTCTTC. The chain combines TRBV27 with TRBJ2-1; D is undetermined. Trimming removed 0 bases from V and 5 bases from J, with 8 bases in between. Germline loops: CDR1 MNHEY, CDR2 SMNVEV (reference sequence). The CDR3 runs to 14 residues.

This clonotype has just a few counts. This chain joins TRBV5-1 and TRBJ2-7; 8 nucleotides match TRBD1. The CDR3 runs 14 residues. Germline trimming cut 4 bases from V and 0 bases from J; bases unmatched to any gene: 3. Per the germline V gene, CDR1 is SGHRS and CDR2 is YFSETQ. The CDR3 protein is CASSRDRTSYEQYF. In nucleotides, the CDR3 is TGCGCCAGCAGCAGGGACAGGACCTCCTACGAGCAGTACTTC.

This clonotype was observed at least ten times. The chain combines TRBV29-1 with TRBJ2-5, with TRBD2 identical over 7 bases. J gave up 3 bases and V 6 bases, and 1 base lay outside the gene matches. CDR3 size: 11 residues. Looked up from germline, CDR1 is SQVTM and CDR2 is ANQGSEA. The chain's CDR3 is CSVGGEETQYF. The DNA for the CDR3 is TGCAGCGTGGGGGGGGAAGAGACCCAGTACTTC.

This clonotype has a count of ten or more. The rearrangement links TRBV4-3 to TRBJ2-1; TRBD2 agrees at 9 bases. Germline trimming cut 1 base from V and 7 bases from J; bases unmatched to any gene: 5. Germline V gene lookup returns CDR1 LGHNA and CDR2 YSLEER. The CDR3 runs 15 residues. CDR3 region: CASSQGVSGGNEQFF. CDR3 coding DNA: TGCGCCAGCAGCCAAGGAGTTAGCGGGGGAAATGAGCAGTTCTTC.

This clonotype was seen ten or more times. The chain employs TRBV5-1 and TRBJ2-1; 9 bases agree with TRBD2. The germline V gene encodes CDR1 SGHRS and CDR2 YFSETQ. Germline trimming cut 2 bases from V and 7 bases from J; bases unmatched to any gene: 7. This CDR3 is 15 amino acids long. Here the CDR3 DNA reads TGCGCCAGCAGCTTCGAAGCGGGAGGAGGAAATGAGCAGTTCTTC. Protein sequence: CASSFEAGGGNEQFF.

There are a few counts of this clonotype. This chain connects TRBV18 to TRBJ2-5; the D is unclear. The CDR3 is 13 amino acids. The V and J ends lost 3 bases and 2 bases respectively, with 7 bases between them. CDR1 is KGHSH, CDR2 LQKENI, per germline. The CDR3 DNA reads TGTGCCAGCTCACCCAACCGGCAAGAGACCCAGTACTTC. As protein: CASSPNRQETQYF.

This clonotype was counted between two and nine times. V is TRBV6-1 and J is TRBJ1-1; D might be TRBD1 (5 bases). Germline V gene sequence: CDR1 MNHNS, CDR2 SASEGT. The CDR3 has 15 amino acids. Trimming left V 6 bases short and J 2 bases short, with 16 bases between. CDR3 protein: CASSDPGRPNTEAFF. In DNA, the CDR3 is TGTGCCAGCAGCGACCCGGGACGGCCCAACACTGAAGCTTTCTTT.

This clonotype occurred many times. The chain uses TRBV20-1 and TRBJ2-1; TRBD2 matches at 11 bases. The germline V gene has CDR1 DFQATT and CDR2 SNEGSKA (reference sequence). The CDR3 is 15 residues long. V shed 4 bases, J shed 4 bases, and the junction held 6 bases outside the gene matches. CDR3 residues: CSATPPSGGYNEQFF. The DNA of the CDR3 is TGCAGTGCTACCCCTCCTAGCGGGGGGTACAATGAGCAGTTCTTC.

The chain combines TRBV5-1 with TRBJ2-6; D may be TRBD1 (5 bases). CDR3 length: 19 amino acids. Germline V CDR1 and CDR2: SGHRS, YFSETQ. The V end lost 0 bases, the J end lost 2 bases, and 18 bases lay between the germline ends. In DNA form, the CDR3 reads TGCGCCAGCAGCTTGGTGAGCCAGGGATCCCAAGCTGGGGCCAACGTCCTGACTTTC. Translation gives CASSLVSQGSQAGANVLTF.

CDR3 sequence: CAISGTQGGNTIYF. DNA for the CDR3: TGTGCCATCAGTGGGACCCAGGGAGGAAACACCATATATTTT. The chain links TRBV10-3 to TRBJ1-3; TRBD1 might be the D (5 bases). The germline gives CDR1 ENHRY, CDR2 SYGVKD. This CDR3 spans 14 amino acids. The ends were cut back, 4 bases at V and 4 bases at J, with 11 bases in the middle.

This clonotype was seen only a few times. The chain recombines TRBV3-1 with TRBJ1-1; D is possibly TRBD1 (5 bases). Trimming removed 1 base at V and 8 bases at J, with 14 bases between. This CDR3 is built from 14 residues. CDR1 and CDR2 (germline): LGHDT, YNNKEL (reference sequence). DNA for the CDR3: TGTGCCAGCAGCCAAGGGACATCCTGGGTAGAAGCTTTCTTT. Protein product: CASSQGTSWVEAFF.

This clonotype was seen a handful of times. This CDR3 reads CSARIRGLLESDTQYF. The CDR3 DNA follows: TGCAGTGCTAGAATCCGGGGCCTACTGGAGTCAGATACGCAGTATTTT. V and J are TRBV20-1 and TRBJ2-3; TRBD1 or TRBD2 may be the D gene (5 bases each). The CDR3 spans 16 residues. V was shortened by 2 bases and J by 4 bases, with 19 bases between the two germline ends. Germline V gene sequence: CDR1 DFQATT, CDR2 SNEGSKA (reference sequence).

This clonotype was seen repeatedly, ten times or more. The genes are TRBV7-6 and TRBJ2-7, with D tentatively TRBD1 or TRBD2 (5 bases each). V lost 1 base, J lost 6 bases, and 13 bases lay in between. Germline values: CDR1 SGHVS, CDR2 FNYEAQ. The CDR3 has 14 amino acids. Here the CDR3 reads CASSLGPGSREQYF. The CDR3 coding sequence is TGTGCCAGCAGCTTAGGTCCAGGGAGCCGCGAGCAGTACTTC.

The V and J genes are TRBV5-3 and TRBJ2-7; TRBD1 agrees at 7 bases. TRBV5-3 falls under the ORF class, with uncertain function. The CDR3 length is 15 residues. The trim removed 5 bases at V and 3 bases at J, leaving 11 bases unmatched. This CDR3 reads CARRWETGLNYEQYF. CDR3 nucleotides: TGTGCCAGAAGGTGGGAGACAGGGCTGAACTACGAGCAGTACTTC.

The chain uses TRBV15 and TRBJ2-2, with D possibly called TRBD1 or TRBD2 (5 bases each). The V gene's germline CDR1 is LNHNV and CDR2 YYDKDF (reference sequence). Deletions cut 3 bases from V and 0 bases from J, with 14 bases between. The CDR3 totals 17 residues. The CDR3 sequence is CATSRRATVPNTGELFF. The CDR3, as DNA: TGTGCCACCAGCAGGAGGGCGACAGTCCCGAACACCGGGGAGCTGTTTTTT.

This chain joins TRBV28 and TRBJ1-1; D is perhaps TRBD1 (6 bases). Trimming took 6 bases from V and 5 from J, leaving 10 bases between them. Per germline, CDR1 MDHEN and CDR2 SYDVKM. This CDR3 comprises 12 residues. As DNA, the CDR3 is TGTGCCAGCAGCCGCGGACAGACTGAAGCTTTCTTT. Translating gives CASSRGQTEAFF.

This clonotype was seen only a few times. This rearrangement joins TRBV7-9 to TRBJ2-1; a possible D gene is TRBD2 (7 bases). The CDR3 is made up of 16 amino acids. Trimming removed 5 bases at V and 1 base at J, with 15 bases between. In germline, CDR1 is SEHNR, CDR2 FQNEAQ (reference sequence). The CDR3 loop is CASSLGGGASYNEQFF. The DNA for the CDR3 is TGTGCCAGCAGCCTCGGCGGGGGCGCGTCCTACAATGAGCAGTTCTTC.

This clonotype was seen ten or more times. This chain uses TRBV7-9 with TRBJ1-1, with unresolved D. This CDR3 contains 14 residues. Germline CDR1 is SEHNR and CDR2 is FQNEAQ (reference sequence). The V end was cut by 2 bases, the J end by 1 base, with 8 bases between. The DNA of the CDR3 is TGTGCCAGCAGCTTAAACGGCCGGAACACTGAAGCTTTCTTT. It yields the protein CASSLNGRNTEAFF.

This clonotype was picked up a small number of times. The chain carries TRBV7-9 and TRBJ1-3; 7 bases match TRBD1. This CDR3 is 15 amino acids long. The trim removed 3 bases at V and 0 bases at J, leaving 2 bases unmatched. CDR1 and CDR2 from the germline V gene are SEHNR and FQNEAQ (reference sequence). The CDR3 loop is CASSFQGDSGNTIYF. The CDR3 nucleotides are TGTGCCAGCAGCTTTCAGGGGGACTCTGGAAACACCATATATTTT.

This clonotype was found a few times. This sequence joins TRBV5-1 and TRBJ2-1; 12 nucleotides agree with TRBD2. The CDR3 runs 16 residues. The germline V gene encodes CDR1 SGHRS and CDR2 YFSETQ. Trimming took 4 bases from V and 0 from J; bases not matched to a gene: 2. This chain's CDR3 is CASSRTSGISYNEQFF. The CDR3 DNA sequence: TGCGCCAGCAGCCGGACTAGCGGGATCTCCTACAATGAGCAGTTCTTC.

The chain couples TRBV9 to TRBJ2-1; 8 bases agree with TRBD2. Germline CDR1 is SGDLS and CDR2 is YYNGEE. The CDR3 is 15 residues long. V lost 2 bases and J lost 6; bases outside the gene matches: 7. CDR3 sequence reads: CASSVGPGGRNEQFF. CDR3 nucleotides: TGTGCCAGCAGCGTCGGACCGGGAGGGCGCAATGAGCAGTTCTTC.

CDR3 coding DNA: TGTGCCAGCAGGTACAAAAGTCTCAATCAGCCCCAGCATTTT. Protein sequence: CASRYKSLNQPQHF. The rearrangement links TRBV28 to TRBJ1-5; D remains ambiguous. The CDR3 covers 14 residues. CDR1 is MDHEN, CDR2 SYDVKM, per germline. Trimming shortened V by 6 bases and J by 3 bases, and 12 bases separated the two germline ends.

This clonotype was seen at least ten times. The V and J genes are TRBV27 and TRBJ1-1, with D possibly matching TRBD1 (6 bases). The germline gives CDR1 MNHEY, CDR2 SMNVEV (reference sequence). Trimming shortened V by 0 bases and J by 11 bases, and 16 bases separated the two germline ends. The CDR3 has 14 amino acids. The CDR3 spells CASSLSTGARGAFF. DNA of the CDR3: TGTGCCAGCAGTTTATCGACAGGTGCCCGCGGGGCTTTCTTT.

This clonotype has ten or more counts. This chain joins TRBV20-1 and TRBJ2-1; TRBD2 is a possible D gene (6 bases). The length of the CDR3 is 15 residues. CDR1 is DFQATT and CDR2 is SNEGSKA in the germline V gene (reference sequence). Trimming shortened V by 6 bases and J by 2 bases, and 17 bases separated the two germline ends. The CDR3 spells CSAITGTSPYNEQFF. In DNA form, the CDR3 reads TGCAGTGCAATCACCGGGACTTCCCCCTACAATGAGCAGTTCTTC.